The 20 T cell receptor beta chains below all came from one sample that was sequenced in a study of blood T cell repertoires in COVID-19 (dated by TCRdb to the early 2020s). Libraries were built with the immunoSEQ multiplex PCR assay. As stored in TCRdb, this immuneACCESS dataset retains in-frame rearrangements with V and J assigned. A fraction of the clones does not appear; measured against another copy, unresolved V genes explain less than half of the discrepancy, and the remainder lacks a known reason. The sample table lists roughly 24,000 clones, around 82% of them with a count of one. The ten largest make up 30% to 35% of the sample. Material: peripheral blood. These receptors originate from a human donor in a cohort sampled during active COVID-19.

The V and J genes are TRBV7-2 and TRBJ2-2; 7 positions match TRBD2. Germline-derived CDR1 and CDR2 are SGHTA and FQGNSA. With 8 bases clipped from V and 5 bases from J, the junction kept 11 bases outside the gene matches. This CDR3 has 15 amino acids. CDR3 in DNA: TGTGCCAGCGGGAGAATAGCGGGCAGTACCGGGGAGCTGTTTTTT. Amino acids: CASGRIAGSTGELFF.

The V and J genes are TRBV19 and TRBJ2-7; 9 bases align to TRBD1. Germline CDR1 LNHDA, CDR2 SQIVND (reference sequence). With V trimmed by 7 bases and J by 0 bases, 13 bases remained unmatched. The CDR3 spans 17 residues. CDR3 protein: CASTPDAGTGRSYEQYF. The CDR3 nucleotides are TGTGCCAGTACCCCGGATGCCGGGACAGGGCGCTCCTACGAGCAGTACTTC.

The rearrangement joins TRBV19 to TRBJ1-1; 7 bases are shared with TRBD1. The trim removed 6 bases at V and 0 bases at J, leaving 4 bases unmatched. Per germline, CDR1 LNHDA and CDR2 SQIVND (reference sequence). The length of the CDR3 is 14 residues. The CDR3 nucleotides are TGTGCCAGTAGAGGGACAGCTATGAACACTGAAGCTTTCTTT. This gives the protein CASRGTAMNTEAFF.

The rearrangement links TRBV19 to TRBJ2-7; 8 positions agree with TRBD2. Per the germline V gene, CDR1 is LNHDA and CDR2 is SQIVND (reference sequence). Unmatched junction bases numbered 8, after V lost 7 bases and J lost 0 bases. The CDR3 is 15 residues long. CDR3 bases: TGTGCCAGTACTCTCGGGGGGGGCCGCTCCTACGAGCAGTACTTC. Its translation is CASTLGGGRSYEQYF.

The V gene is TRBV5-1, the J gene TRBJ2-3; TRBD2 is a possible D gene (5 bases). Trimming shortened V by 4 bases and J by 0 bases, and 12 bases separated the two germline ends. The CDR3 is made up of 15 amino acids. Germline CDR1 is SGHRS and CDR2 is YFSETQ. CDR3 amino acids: CASSSSRTSTDTQYF. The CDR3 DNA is TGCGCCAGCAGCAGCTCGCGGACTAGCACAGATACGCAGTATTTT.

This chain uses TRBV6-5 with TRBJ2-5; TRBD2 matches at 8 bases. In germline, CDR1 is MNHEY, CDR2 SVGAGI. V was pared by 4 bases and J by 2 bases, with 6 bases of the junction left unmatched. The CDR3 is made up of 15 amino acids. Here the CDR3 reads CASSLISSGQETQYF. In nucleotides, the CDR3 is TGTGCCAGCAGTTTAATCTCTAGCGGGCAAGAGACCCAGTACTTC.

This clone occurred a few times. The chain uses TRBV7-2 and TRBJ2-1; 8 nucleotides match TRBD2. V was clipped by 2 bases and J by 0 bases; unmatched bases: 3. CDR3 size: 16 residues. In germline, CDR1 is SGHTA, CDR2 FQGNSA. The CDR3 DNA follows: TGTGCCAGCAGCTTACCGGGGGGGTCCTCCTACAATGAGCAGTTCTTC. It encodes CASSLPGGSSYNEQFF.

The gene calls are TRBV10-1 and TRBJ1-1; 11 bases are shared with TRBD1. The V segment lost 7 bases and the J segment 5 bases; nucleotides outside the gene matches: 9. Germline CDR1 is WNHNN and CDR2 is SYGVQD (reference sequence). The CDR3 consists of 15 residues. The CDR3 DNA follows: TGCGCCAGCACCCCCTCCGGGACAGGGGGAACTGAAGCTTTCTTT. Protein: CASTPSGTGGTEAFF.

The CDR3: CACRGGIGYTF. CDR3 sequence (DNA): TGTGCCTGTCGTGGAGGGATTGGCTACACCTTC. V and J are TRBV30 and TRBJ1-2; no firm D call. CDR3 length: 11 amino acids. V was pared by 6 bases and J by 7 bases, with 12 bases between. Germline V gene lookup returns CDR1 GTSNPN and CDR2 SVGIG (reference sequence).

This CDR3 reads CASSLRHGGYEQYF. CDR3 coding DNA: TGTGCCAGCAGCCTCCGACACGGGGGCTACGAGCAGTACTTC. This sequence joins TRBV6-5 and TRBJ2-7, with D tentatively TRBD2 (6 bases). Germline lookup yields CDR1 MNHEY and CDR2 SVGAGI. The length of the CDR3 is 14 residues. Trimming left V 6 bases short and J 3 bases short, with 15 bases between.

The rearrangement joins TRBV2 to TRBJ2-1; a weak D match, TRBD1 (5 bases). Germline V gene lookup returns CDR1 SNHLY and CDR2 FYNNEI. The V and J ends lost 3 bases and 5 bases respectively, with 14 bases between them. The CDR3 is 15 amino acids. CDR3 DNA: TGTGCCAGCAGTGATAGGCAGGGTATCAACAATGAGCAGTTCTTC. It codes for CASSDRQGINNEQFF.

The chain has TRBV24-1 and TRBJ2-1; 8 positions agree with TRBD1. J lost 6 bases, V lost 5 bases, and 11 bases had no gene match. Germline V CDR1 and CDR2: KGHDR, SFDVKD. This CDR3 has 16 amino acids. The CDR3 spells CATSGAGTGSLNEQFF. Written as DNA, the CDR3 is TGTGCCACCAGTGGTGCCGGGACAGGTTCCCTCAATGAGCAGTTCTTC.

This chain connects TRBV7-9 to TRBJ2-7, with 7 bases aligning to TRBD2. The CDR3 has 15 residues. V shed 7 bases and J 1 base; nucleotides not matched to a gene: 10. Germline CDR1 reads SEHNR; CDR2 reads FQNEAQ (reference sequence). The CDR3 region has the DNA TGTGCCAGCACCCTGTTGGCGGGGGAATCCTACGAGCAGTACTTC. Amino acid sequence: CASTLLAGESYEQYF.

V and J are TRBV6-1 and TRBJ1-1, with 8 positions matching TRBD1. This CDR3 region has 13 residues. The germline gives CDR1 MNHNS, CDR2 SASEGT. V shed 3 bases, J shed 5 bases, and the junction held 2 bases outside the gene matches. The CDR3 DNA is TGTGCCAGCAGTGACAGACAGGGGACTGAAGCTTTCTTT. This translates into CASSDRQGTEAFF.

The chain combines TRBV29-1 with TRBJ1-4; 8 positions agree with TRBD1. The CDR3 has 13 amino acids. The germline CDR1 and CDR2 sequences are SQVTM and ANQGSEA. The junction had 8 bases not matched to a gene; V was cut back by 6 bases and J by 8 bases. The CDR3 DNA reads TGCAGCGTCCGGACAGGGTTTGGGGAAAAACTGTTTTTT. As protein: CSVRTGFGEKLFF.

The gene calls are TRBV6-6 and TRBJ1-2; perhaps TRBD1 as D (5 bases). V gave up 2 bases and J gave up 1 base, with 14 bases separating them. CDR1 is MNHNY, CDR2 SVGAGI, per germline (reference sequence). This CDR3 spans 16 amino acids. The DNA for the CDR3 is TGTGCCAGCAGTTACGGTTCGACAGTGATTAACTATGGCTACACCTTC. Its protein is CASSYGSTVINYGYTF.

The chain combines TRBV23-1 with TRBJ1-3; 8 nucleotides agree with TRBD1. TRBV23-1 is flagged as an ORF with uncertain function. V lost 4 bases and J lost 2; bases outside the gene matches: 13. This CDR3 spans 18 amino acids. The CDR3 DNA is TGCGCCAGCAGTCCGCGACAGGGGAACGGCCTTCCTGGAAACACCATATATTTT. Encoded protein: CASSPRQGNGLPGNTIYF.

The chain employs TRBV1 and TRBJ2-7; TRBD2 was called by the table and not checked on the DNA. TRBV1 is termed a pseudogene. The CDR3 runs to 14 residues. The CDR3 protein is CTSSHLASREEQYF. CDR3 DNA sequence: TGCACCAGCAGCCATCTAGCCTCTCGAGAGGAGCAGTACTTC.

In DNA, the CDR3 is TGTGCCAGCAAATTGGCACCTAATCAGCCCCAGCATTTT. Translation gives CASKLAPNQPQHF. This chain joins TRBV6-5 and TRBJ1-5; D gene uncertain. V lost 7 bases to trimming and J lost 4 bases, with 11 bases between them. The CDR3 has 13 residues. Germline assignment: CDR1 MNHEY and CDR2 SVGAGI.

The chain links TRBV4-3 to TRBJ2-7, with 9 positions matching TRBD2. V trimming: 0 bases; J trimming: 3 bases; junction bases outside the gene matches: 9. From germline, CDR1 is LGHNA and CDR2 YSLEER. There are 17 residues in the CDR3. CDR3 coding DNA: TGCGCCAGCAGCCAAGATCTTCTAGCGGGGTACTACTACGAGCAGTACTTC. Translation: CASSQDLLAGYYYEQYF.